This note documents a single T cell receptor beta chain sequence. Its antigen is unknown. Amplification used 60 Vbeta primers and 13 Jbeta primers. Some clones are missing from TCRdb's copy, which holds only in-frame ones; the method was immunoSEQ multiplex PCR. The sample's table shows over 100,000 clones. Trimming took 2 bases from V and 2 from J, leaving 11 bases between them. The CDR3 extends over 15 amino acids. Germline values: CDR1 ENHRY, CDR2 SYGVKD. The data originate from a study of cytomegalovirus exposure and HLA in healthy donors. Study-level findings and limits: Researchers reported in a later analysis that a missense DCLRE1C variant was tied to TCR beta V- and J-gene trimming. A list of about 160 TCR beta chains associated with cytomegalovirus was given.

Sequenced sample: PBMCs. The receptor was isolated from a woman aged 40 to 50 in good health and CMV-seropositive. This rearrangement joins TRBV10-3 to TRBJ2-3; the D gene is possibly TRBD2 (6 bases). The CDR3 reads CAISEGGLTTDTQYF. CDR3 DNA: TGTGCCATCAGTGAGGGGGGACTTACCACAGATACGCAGTATTTT.